This paragraph covers one T cell receptor beta chain sequence. Its target is not known. The junction shows a germline mismatch at one end, possibly a read error. A modified ARM-PCR protocol with three rounds of nested PCR amplified TCRbeta. TCRdb fed the multiplex PCR reads into MiXCR, producing one record per CDR3 protein. Found here are approximately 68,000 distinct CDR3 sequences, around three quarters of them singletons; the top ten hold under 55%. Germline V CDR1 and CDR2: MDHEN, SYDVKM. CDR3 length: 15 residues. These data come from a study of tumor and adjacent non-tumor tissue in lung cancer. Study information: Patients were aged roughly 30 to 76, approximately ten men and 4 to 6 women, stage I to III. Samples averaged roughly 4.2 million productive TCRbeta reads each. Overall study results and limits: TCR diversity was significantly greater in tumor than normal lung tissue.

RNA was extracted from bulk tissue without any cell sorting. More than 3 cm separated this lung sample from the edge of the tumor. The chain joins TRBV28 to TRBJ2-4; the D is unclear. This clonotype originated in a man in his sixties with non-small cell lung cancer. The sequencing input was distant non-tumor lung tissue. The chain's CDR3 is CASTLYPPAKNIQYF. As DNA, the CDR3 is TGTGCTAGCACTTTATACCCCCCAGCCAAAAACATTCAGTACTTC.